The T cell receptor (beta chain) under discussion was sequenced for a study of CXCR3-negative and CXCR3-positive naive CD8 T cells. Libraries of TRB cDNA were made by 5' RACE and carried UMIs. TCRdb reanalyzed the 5' RACE reads and collapses them to one entry per CDR3 protein, without DNA. Reported are fewer than 80,000 distinct CDR3 sequences; the ten largest clones contain about 4.5%. Germline V CDR1 and CDR2: SGDLS, YYNGEE. There are 13 residues in the CDR3. The receptor comes from a human donor in good health. Some clones in this sample may be carry-over from other donors' samples. This chain links TRBV9 with TRBJ2-7; as DNA is missing, the TRBD1 call by TCRdb cannot be tested. The material sequenced was naive CXCR3- CD8+ T cells from blood. The subset is: CD45RO-CCR7+CD27+CD95- naive CD8+ T cells lacking CXCR3 (TNR3-). CDR3 sequence reads: CASSEGTRYEQYF.